These 18 T cell receptor beta chains were all obtained from the same sample, sequenced in a study of CD8 T cells in ankylosing spondylitis. Overall study findings and caveats: Characteristic of ankylosing spondylitis blood, it appeared, was a TCR beta motif comprising eight highly homologous variants.

Each CDR3 protein is one row after TCRdb ran MiXCR on the 5' RACE reads. The sample shows about 700,000 distinct CDR3 sequences, 15% to 20% of them seen only once. What these receptors recognize is not known. The specimen sequenced was blood, either unsorted or a sorted T cell fraction (not recorded which). These receptors all stem from a male donor with ankylosing spondylitis.

The CDR3 DNA is TGTGCCAGCAGCTTGGAGACTAGCGGGAGAGGTTTCGAGCAGTACTTC. Translated, it gives CASSLETSGRGFEQYF. This chain uses TRBV5-6 with TRBJ2-7; 12 bases are shared with TRBD2. Germline V gene sequence: CDR1 SGHDT, CDR2 YYEEEE. V gave up 0 bases and J gave up 6 bases; unmatched junction bases: 7. The CDR3 length is 16 residues.

V usage is TRBV7-2 and J usage is TRBJ2-1; TRBD2 agrees at 10 bases. Germline lookup yields CDR1 SGHTA and CDR2 FQGNSA. The length of the CDR3 is 16 residues. V dropped 5 bases and J dropped 0; count of bases not matched to a gene: 4. The CDR3 region is CASSRTSGPSYNEQFF. The CDR3 DNA follows: TGTGCCAGCAGCCGGACTAGCGGACCCTCCTACAATGAGCAGTTCTTC.

As DNA, the CDR3 is TGTGCCAGCAGTTACTTGGAGGGTGTAGGTGGCTACACCTTC. Translating gives CASSYLEGVGGYTF. The gene calls are TRBV6-5 and TRBJ1-2; D remains ambiguous. The length of the CDR3 is 14 residues. Germline CDR1 MNHEY, CDR2 SVGAGI. V gave up 1 base and J gave up 7 bases, with 13 bases separating them.

The CDR3 sequence is CASSEAGWAGGYEQYF. CDR3 nucleotides: TGTGCCAGCAGTGAAGCGGGTTGGGCAGGGGGCTACGAGCAGTACTTC. The chain carries TRBV2 and TRBJ2-7, with 7 positions matching TRBD1. Germline V gene data show CDR1 as SNHLY and CDR2 as FYNNEI. The CDR3 contains 16 residues. V lost 0 bases, J lost 3 bases, and 8 bases stayed unmatched.

This clonotype was found a few times. This sequence joins TRBV20-1 and TRBJ2-7; D is ambiguous. The CDR3 covers 14 residues. CDR1 is DFQATT and CDR2 is SNEGSKA in the germline V gene (reference sequence). V was clipped by 6 bases and J by 0 bases, with 15 bases between them. The CDR3 coding sequence is TGCAGTGCCAATGACGCGAGGAGCTCCTACGAGCAGTACTTC. Its translation: CSANDARSSYEQYF.

This clonotype was detected only a few times. This chain joins TRBV20-1 and TRBJ1-5; weak D call: TRBD1 (6 bases). Trimming took 0 bases from V and 7 from J, leaving 13 bases between them. The V gene's germline CDR1 is DFQATT and CDR2 SNEGSKA (reference sequence). The CDR3 sequence is 14 residues long. Here the CDR3 DNA reads TGCAGTGCTAGAGATCCAGGGGATAGGCAGCCCCAGCATTTT. Amino acid sequence: CSARDPGDRQPQHF.

V is TRBV7-9 and J is TRBJ1-1, with 7 bases aligning to TRBD1. With V trimmed by 5 bases and J by 3 bases, 6 bases remained unmatched. The CDR3 runs to 14 residues. CDR1 and CDR2 from the germline V gene are SEHNR and FQNEAQ (reference sequence). This chain's CDR3 is CASSRQGLDTEAFF. DNA of the CDR3: TGTGCCAGCAGCCGACAGGGTTTGGACACTGAAGCTTTCTTT.

The chain has TRBV5-6 and TRBJ2-7; TRBD2 is a possible D gene (6 bases). Germline CDR1 SGHDT, CDR2 YYEEEE. V lost 0 bases to trimming and J lost 2 bases, with 9 bases between them. CDR3 length equals 14 residues. CDR3 nucleotides: TGTGCCAGCAGCTTGGTGCGGAGGGCCTACGAGCAGTACTTC. Translation gives CASSLVRRAYEQYF.

The gene calls are TRBV20-1 and TRBJ2-7; possibly TRBD1 for D (5 bases). V lost 6 bases and J lost 2, with 14 bases in between. This CDR3 has 13 residues. Per germline, CDR1 DFQATT and CDR2 SNEGSKA (reference sequence). CDR3 nucleotide sequence: TGCAGTGCAATCGGCAGGGCCACCTACGAGCAGTACTTC. Protein product: CSAIGRATYEQYF.

This rearrangement joins TRBV7-2 to TRBJ2-4; 9 bases are shared with TRBD2. The CDR3 sequence is 14 residues long. The germline V gene has CDR1 SGHTA and CDR2 FQGNSA. V was clipped by 4 bases and J by 7 bases; unmatched bases: 5. The CDR3 DNA follows: TGTGCCAGCAGCTATGCGGGGGGGCCCAACATTCAGTACTTC. It specifies CASSYAGGPNIQYF.

This clonotype appeared a few times. V and J are TRBV5-1 and TRBJ2-5; 10 nucleotides align to TRBD2. Per the germline V gene, CDR1 is SGHRS and CDR2 is YFSETQ. CDR3 length: 18 residues. With 3 bases clipped from V and 3 bases from J, the junction kept 14 bases outside the gene matches. The CDR3 spells CASSSGDKPGLAKETQYF. The CDR3 DNA reads as TGCGCCAGCAGCTCGGGTGACAAACCGGGACTAGCGAAAGAGACCCAGTACTTC.

This clonotype was seen many times. The CDR3 loop reads CATGTENTGELFF. CDR3 nucleotide sequence: TGTGCCACCGGGACAGAGAACACCGGGGAGCTGTTTTTT. This sequence joins TRBV27 and TRBJ2-2; 7 nucleotides align to TRBD1. The CDR3 has 13 residues. Germline assignment: CDR1 MNHEY and CDR2 SMNVEV (reference sequence). The J segment lost 1 base and the V segment lost 10 bases, leaving 3 bases of the junction unmatched.

This clonotype was counted only a few times. The chain recombines TRBV2 with TRBJ2-7; no reliable D call. CDR1 is SNHLY and CDR2 is FYNNEI in the germline V gene. V gave up 1 base and J gave up 5 bases, with 9 bases separating them. CDR3 length: 13 amino acids. The CDR3 reads CASSEGGFDEQYF. CDR3 in DNA: TGTGCCAGCAGTGAAGGGGGTTTCGACGAGCAGTACTTC.

This clonotype has more than one count but fewer than ten. V gene TRBV6-1 combines with J gene TRBJ1-2; TRBD1 matches at 8 bases. This CDR3 is built from 17 residues. Germline values: CDR1 MNHNS, CDR2 SASEGT. The V and J ends lost 6 bases and 8 bases, in that order; junction bases with no gene match: 20. CDR3 DNA: TGTGCCAGCAGATCCAAGCAACCAGACAGGGGATCGAGGGGCTACACCTTC. Its protein is CASRSKQPDRGSRGYTF.

This clonotype was counted a few times. The J gene is TRBJ2-6, the V gene TRBV5-1; D call uncertain. The ends were cut back, 0 bases at V and 10 bases at J, with 17 bases in the middle. The CDR3 runs 16 residues. The germline V gene has CDR1 SGHRS and CDR2 YFSETQ. The CDR3 loop reads CASSLVGQEGQNVLTF. The CDR3, as DNA: TGCGCCAGCAGCTTGGTTGGGCAAGAAGGTCAAAACGTCCTGACTTTC.

Only a few counts were recorded for this clonotype. The chain uses TRBV4-1 and TRBJ2-7; 9 nucleotides match TRBD2. From germline, CDR1 is MGHRA and CDR2 YSYEKL. This CDR3 has 16 amino acids. Unmatched junction bases numbered 9, after V lost 4 bases and J lost 2 bases. The CDR3 region is CASSPMATSGPYEQYF. CDR3 coding DNA: TGCGCCAGCAGCCCCATGGCAACTAGCGGGCCCTACGAGCAGTACTTC.

This clonotype was seen more than once but under ten times. The chain uses TRBV12-3 or TRBV12-4 and TRBJ1-2; unclear D gene. Trimming shortened V by 5 bases and J by 3 bases, and 7 bases separated the two germline ends. The CDR3 totals 12 residues. The CDR3 region has the DNA TGTGCCAGCAGTGCGGGCCACTATGGCTACACCTTC. Protein product: CASSAGHYGYTF.

This clonotype occurred a few times. This chain connects TRBV18 to TRBJ2-7; TRBD1 matches 7 bases. The CDR3 extends over 13 amino acids. The germline CDR1 and CDR2 sequences are KGHSH and LQKENI. The V segment lost 3 bases and the J segment 5 bases; nucleotides outside the gene matches: 4. The chain's CDR3 is CASSPQGVDEQYF. The CDR3 DNA follows: TGTGCCAGCTCACCGCAGGGGGTGGACGAGCAGTACTTC.